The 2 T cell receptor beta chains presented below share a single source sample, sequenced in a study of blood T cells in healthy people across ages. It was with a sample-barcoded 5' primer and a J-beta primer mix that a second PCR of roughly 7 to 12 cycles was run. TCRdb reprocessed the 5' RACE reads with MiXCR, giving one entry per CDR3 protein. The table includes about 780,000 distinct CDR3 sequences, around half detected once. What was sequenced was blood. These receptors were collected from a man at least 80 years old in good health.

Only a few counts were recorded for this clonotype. The CDR3 sequence: CASSSGNRGRNEQYF. CDR3 in DNA: TGTGCCAGCAGCTCGGGTAACAGGGGGCGTAACGAGCAGTACTTC. The chain uses TRBV7-9 and TRBJ2-5; 9 nucleotides align to TRBD1. The DNA end lines up better with TRBJ2-7; the J call may be wrong. There are 15 residues in the CDR3. Germline assignment: CDR1 SEHNR and CDR2 FQNEAQ (reference sequence).

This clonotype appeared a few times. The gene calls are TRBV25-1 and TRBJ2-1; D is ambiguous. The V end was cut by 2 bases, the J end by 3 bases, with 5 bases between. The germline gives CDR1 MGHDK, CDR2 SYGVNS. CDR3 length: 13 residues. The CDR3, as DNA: TGTGCCAGCAGTGAAAGGAACTACAATGAGCAGTTCTTC. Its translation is CASSERNYNEQFF.